Presented here are 5 T cell receptor beta chains from one specimen sequenced in a study of T cell responses to AZD1222 COVID-19 vaccine. This table comes from immunoSEQ multiplex PCR, and its TCRdb copy is limited to in-frame clones, with some not included. The sample lists 130,000 to 150,000 clones; about 92% were seen once. The sample in question was peripheral blood, obtained on day 0 of AZD1222 vaccination. The source is an adult in good health.

The chain has TRBV10-1 and TRBJ2-7, with a tentative D call TRBD1 (6 bases). In germline, CDR1 is WNHNN, CDR2 SYGVQD (reference sequence). Between the trimmed V and J ends, which lost 4 bases and 0 bases, there was a span of 16 bases. The CDR3 runs to 16 residues. The CDR3 DNA reads as TGCGCCAGCAGTGCCGGAACAGGGCCCTTCTCCTACGAGCAGTACTTC. Protein product: CASSAGTGPFSYEQYF.

The rearrangement uses TRBV19 and TRBJ1-5; D gene uncertain. The CDR3 totals 15 residues. The V gene lost 8 bases and the J gene lost 0 bases, with 14 bases spanning the gap. Per germline, CDR1 LNHDA and CDR2 SQIVND (reference sequence). CDR3 DNA sequence: TGTGCCAGTCGATCAGCACCCTATAGCAATCAGCCCCAGCATTTT. Its protein product is CASRSAPYSNQPQHF.

The rearrangement links TRBV7-9 to TRBJ1-1; no firm D call. Germline lookup yields CDR1 SEHNR and CDR2 FQNEAQ (reference sequence). This CDR3 is 14 amino acids long. Trimming pared 3 bases from V and 0 bases from J, leaving 8 bases between. The CDR3 protein is CASSLRAMNTEAFF. As DNA, the CDR3 is TGTGCCAGCAGCTTGCGGGCGATGAACACTGAAGCTTTCTTT.

The rearrangement links TRBV4-1 to TRBJ2-3, with 7 bases lining up with TRBD2. This CDR3 region has 17 residues. V lost 4 bases to trimming and J lost 0 bases; unmatched junction nucleotides: 10. Germline CDR1 is MGHRA and CDR2 is YSYEKL. CDR3 coding DNA: TGCGCCAGCAGCCCTATCCTGACTAGCAGTAGCACAGATACGCAGTATTTT. Protein product: CASSPILTSSSTDTQYF.

The chain has TRBV9 and TRBJ2-1, with 7 bases matching TRBD2. CDR1 is SGDLS, CDR2 YYNGEE, per germline. The V gene end was trimmed by 1 base and the J gene end by 5 bases; junction bases not matched to a gene: 6. This CDR3 comprises 15 residues. CDR3 in DNA: TGTGCCAGCAGCGTACCCAACAGCGGGAACAATGAGCAGTTCTTC. Its protein product is CASSVPNSGNNEQFF.